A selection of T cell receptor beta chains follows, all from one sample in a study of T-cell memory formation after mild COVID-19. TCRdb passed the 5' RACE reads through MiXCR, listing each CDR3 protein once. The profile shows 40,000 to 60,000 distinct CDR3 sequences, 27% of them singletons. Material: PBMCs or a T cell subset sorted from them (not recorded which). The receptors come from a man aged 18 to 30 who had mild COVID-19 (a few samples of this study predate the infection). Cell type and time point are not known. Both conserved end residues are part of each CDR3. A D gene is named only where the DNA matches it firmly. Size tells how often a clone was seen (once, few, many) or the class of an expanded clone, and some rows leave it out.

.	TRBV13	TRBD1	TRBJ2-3	TGTGCCAGCAGCTCCACCCGGGACAGGGGGTCAGATACGCAGTATTTT	CASSSTRDRGSDTQYF
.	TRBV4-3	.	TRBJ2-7	TGCGCCAGCAGCCAAAAACCAGGGAGCTCCTACGAGCAGTACTTC	CASSQKPGSSYEQYF
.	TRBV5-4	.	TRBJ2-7	TGTGCCAGCAGCTTTGGTATTAGCGGAAGCTCCTACGAGCAGTACTTC	CASSFGISGSSYEQYF
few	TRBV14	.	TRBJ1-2	TGTGCCAGCAGCCAAGAGTCAGGTTGGGGTGGCTACACCTTC	CASSQESGWGGYTF
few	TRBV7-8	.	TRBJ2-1	TGTGCCAGCAGTACTAGATGGGGGCTACATGAGCAGTTCTTC	CASSTRWGLHEQFF
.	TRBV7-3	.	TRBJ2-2	TGTGCCAGCAGCCGGGCCGGGACCTCGAACACCGGGGAGCTGTTTTTT	CASSRAGTSNTGELFF
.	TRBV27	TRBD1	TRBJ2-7	TGTGCCAGCAGTCAAAAGGGGGCATCCTACGAGCAGTACTTC	CASSQKGASYEQYF
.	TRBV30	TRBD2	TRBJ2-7	TGTGCCTGGGAGGATGGGGCTAGCGGGACACTCGAGCAGTACTTC	CAWEDGASGTLEQYF
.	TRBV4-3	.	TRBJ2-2	TGCGCCAGGAGCCTCAGGGATAACACCGGGGAGCTGTTTTTT	CARSLRDNTGELFF
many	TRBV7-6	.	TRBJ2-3	TGTGCCAGCAGCTTACGTACAGGGAGCACAGATACGCAGTATTTT	CASSLRTGSTDTQYF
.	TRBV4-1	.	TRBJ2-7	TGCGCCAGCAGCCAAGAAGCGGTAGGAGGATACTACGAGCAGTACTTC	CASSQEAVGGYYEQYF
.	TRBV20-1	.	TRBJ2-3	TGCAGTGCTAGAGATCAGCTAGTGGGGACAGATACGCAGTATTTT	CSARDQLVGTDTQYF
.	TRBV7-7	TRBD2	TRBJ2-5	TGTGCCAGCAGCTTCCGACTAGCGGCCCAAGAGACCCAGTACTTC	CASSFRLAAQETQYF
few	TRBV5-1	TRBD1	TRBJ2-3	TGCGCCAGCAGCTTACAGGGGCCACCCACAGATACGCAGTATTTT	CASSLQGPPTDTQYF
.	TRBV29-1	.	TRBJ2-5	TGCAGCGTGGGGGGCAGGGAAGAGACCCAGTACTTC	CSVGGREETQYF
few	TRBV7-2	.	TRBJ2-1	TGTGCCAGCAGCTTACTCACGAGTGCGGGGACCTATCTCTCCTACAATGAGCAGTTCTTC	CASSLLTSAGTYLSYNEQFF
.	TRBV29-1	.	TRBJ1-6	TGCAGCGTTGAGGTCGCCGGGGGTTCACCCCTCCACTTT	CSVEVAGGSPLHF
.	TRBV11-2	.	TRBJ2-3	TGTGCCAGCAGCTCAATTGGGACGGGGGCCACAGATACGCAGTATTTT	CASSSIGTGATDTQYF
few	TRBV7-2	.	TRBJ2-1	TGTGCCAGCAGCTCTCCGGGCAATGAGCAGTTCTTC	CASSSPGNEQFF
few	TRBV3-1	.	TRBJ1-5	TGTGCCAGCAGCGTGGGGGTGCGGGGGTTTCAGCCCCAGCATTTT	CASSVGVRGFQPQHF
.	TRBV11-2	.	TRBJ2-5	TGTGCCAGCAGCTTGGGGGTGGTTGGGACCCAGTACTTC	CASSLGVVGTQYF
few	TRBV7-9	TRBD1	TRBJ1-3	TGTGCCAGCAGCTTAGGGACAGGCGCCAGGTTCGGAAACACCATATATTTT	CASSLGTGARFGNTIYF
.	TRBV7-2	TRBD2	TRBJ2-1	TGTGCCAGCAGCTTAGGACTAGCTGGCTCCTACAATGAGCAGTTCTTC	CASSLGLAGSYNEQFF
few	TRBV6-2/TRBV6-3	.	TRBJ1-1	TGTGCCATCGGGTATCGGGAGTCTTTCTTT	CAIGYRESFF
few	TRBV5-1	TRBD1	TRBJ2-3	TGCGCCAGCAGCGTCGGGACAGCCCCTAGCACAGATACGCAGTATTTT	CASSVGTAPSTDTQYF
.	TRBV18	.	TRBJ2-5	TGTGCCAGCTCACCACCTAAGGGGAGCAGTGAGACCCAGTACTTC	CASSPPKGSSETQYF
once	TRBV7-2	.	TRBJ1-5	TGTGCCAGCAGCGAAGGCGGAGGGACCAATCAGCCCCAGCATTTT	CASSEGGGTNQPQHF
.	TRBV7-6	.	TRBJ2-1	TGTGCCAGCAGCTCCCCGGTCGCTAGACGGAATCCTGAGCAGTTCTTC	CASSSPVARRNPEQFF
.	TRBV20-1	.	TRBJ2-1	TGCAGTGCCTTAAGGGACACCTACAATGAGCAGTTCTTC	CSALRDTYNEQFF
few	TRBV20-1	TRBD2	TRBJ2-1	TGCAGTGCTGGACTAGCGGGGGGACTAGAGCAGTTCTTC	CSAGLAGGLEQFF
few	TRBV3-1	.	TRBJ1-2	TGTGCCAGCAGCCATGGGACAACCTATGGCTACACCTTC	CASSHGTTYGYTF
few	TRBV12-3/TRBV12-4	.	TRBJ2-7	TGTGCCAGCAGACGGGGGCCCTCCTACGAGCAGTACTTC	CASRRGPSYEQYF
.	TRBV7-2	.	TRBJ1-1	TGTGCCAGCAGCTTAGAAGTGGTTGGGATCGCTGAAGCTTTCTTT	CASSLEVVGIAEAFF
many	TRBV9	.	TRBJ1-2	TGTGCCAGCAGCGTAGGGGGTCCGATCGAGGGTGGCTACACCTTC	CASSVGGPIEGGYTF
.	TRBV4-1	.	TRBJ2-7	TGCGCCAGCAGCCAAGAATACGGATCGAATCACGAGCAGTACTTC	CASSQEYGSNHEQYF
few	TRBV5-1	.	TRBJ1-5	TGCGCCAGCAGCGCCGGGCCAGAGGTAGAGCCCCAGCATTTT	CASSAGPEVEPQHF
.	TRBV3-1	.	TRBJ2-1	TGTGCCAGCAGCCAAGAAGGGGGACGGCCCTCCTACAATGAGCAGTTCTTC	CASSQEGGRPSYNEQFF
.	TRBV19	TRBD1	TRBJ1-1	TGTGCCAGTAGTATGGGACAGGGTCTGAACACTGAAGCTTTCTTT	CASSMGQGLNTEAFF
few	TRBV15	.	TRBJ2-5	TGTGCCACCACCATAACCATAGCGCCTGGGGAGACCCAGTACTTC	CATTITIAPGETQYF
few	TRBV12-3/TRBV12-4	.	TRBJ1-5	TGTGCCAGCAGCCCCGGGGGCCCTCAGCCCCAGCATTTT	CASSPGGPQPQHF
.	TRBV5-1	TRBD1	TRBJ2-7	TGCGCCAGCAGCATGGCAGGGGGCTTTTACGAGCAGTACTTC	CASSMAGGFYEQYF
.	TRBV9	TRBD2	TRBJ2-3	TGTGCCAGCAGCCCCCGGACTAGCGGGGTTGCAGATACGCAGTATTTT	CASSPRTSGVADTQYF
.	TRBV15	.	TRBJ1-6	TGTGCCACCAGAGGGGTAGAGTATAATTCACCCCTCCACTTT	CATRGVEYNSPLHF
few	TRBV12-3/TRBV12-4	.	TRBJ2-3	TGTGCCAGCAGCTCAACCCTGCTAGATACGCAGTATTTT	CASSSTLLDTQYF
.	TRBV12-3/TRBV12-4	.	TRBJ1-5	TGTGCCAGCAGTTTGGCTACCCCGGTAGGAGGAGCCCAGCATTTT	CASSLATPVGGAQHF
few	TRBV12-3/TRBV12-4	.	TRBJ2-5	TGTGCCAGCAGCCGTCGCGAGGGGGGACCGGGGGAGACCCAGTACTTC	CASSRREGGPGETQYF
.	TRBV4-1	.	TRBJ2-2	TGCGCCAGCAGCCAAGGCACAGGGACCGGGGAGCTGTTTTTT	CASSQGTGTGELFF
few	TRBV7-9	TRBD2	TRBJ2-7	TGTGCCAGCAGACCACCCCTGACTAGCGGGGGAACCTCGAGGGAGCAGTACTTC	CASRPPLTSGGTSREQYF
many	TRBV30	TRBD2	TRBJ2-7	TGTGCCTGGAGTGACGGGGGGACCTACGAGCAGTACTTC	CAWSDGGTYEQYF
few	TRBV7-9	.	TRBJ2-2	TGTGCCAGCAGCCCGCCCTATGCGTCCGGGGAGCTGTTTTTT	CASSPPYASGELFF
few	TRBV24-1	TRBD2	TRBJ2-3	TGTGCCACCAGTGATCGGGGGGGCACAGATACGCAGTATTTT	CATSDRGGTDTQYF
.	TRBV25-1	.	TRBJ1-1	TGTGCCAGCAGTGGTGAGACCACCTTGGACACTGAAGCTTTCTTT	CASSGETTLDTEAFF